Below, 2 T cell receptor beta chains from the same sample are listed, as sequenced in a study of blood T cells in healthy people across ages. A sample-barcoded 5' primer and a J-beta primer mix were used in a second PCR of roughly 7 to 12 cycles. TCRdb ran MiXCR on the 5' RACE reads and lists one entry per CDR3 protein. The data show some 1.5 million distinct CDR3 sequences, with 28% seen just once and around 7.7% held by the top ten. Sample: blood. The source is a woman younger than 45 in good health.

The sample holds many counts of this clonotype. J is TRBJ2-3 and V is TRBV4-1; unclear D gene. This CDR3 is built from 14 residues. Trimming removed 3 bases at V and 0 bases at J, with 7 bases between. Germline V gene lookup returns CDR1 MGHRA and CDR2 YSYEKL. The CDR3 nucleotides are TGCGCCAGCAGCCAGCTTTCTAGCACAGATACGCAGTATTTT. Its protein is CASSQLSSTDTQYF.

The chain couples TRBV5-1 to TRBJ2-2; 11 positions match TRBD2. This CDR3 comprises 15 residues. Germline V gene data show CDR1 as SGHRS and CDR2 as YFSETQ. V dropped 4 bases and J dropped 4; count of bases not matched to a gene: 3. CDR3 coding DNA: TGCGCCAGCAGCATTAGCGGGGGGGTCACCGGGGAGCTGTTTTTT. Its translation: CASSISGGVTGELFF.